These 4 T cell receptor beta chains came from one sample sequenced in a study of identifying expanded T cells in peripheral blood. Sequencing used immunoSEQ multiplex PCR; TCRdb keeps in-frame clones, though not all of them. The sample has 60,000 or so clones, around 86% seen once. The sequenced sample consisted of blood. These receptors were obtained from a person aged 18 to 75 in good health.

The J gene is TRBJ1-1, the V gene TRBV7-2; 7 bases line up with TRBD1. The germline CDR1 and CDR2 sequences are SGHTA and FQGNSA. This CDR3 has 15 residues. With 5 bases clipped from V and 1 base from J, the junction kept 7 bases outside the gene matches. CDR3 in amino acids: CASSPVGTENTEAFF. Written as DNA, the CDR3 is TGTGCCAGCAGCCCGGTTGGGACAGAGAACACTGAAGCTTTCTTT.

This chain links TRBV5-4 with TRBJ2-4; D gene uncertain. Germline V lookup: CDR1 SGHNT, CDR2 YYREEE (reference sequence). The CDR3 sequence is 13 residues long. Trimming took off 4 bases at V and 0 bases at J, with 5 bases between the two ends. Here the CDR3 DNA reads TGTGCCAGCAGCCAACTAGCCAAAAACATTCAGTACTTC. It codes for CASSQLAKNIQYF.

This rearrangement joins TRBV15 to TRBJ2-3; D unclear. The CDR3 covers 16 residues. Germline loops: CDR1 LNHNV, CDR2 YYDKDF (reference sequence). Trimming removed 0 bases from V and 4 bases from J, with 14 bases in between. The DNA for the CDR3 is TGTGCCACCAGCAGAGATGAGACCGCCGGAGCAGATACGCAGTATTTT. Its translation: CATSRDETAGADTQYF.

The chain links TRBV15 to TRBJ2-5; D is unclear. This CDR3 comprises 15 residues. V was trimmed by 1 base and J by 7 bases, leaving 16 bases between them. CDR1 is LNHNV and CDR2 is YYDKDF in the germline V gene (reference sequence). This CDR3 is CATSRGGGPVGTQYF. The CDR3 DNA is TGTGCCACCAGCAGAGGAGGTGGGCCCGTGGGGACCCAGTACTTC.